Below, one T cell receptor (beta chain) is given with its context. The target of this receptor is not known. A read error is possible here, since a much larger clone lies one base away. This entry comes from a study of T-cell reconstitution after alpha-beta-depleted transplantation in children listed by TCRdb under 2016. Background on the whole study: T-cell immune reconstitution after TCRalphabeta/CD19-depleted allogeneic hematopoietic cell transplantation in children was quantitatively tracked in the study by means of TCR repertoire profiling.

The sample's treatment or condition label, decoded: allogeneic hematopoietic cell transplantation with graft depleted of TCRalphabeta T cells and CD19 B cells. Transplant recipients were children who received TCRalphabeta/CD19-depleted allogeneic hematopoietic cell grafts. The receptor library was made with PCR. For sequencing, an Illumina HiSeq 2500 was employed. TCR libraries were prepared with molecular barcoding, using unique molecular identifiers to normalize TCRbeta repertoire quantification. TCRdb reran the public reads through fastp at Q25 and MiXCR, keeping productive beta chains. Duplicate CDR3 protein sequences are folded into a single record with the most common DNA and genes. For this sample there are 450,000 to 600,000 distinct CDR3 sequences; more than 9% appear just once. The ten largest clonotypes hold roughly 2.1% of the sample. Overall results and qualifications from the work: Over subsequent months, a decline in hyperexpanded clone frequencies was noted, and after one year, T-cell counts and TCRbeta diversity were mostly ascribed to newly produced T cells. The apparently early alphabetaT-cell count recovery about two months after transplant was reportedly dependent on only several hundred rapidly expanded clones derived from non-depleted graft cells. In some patients, the high TCRbeta diversity seen at day 60 was put down to recipient T cells and intrathymic progenitors that had survived conditioning.

Sample: PBMCs, taken before TCRalphabeta/CD19-depleted stem cell transplant. The sequence was collected from a child aged 2 to 10 with inherited bone marrow failure, due to receive a stem cell transplant.

The DNA sequence is as follows: TGTGCCATCAGTAACGGGGCAGGGAATGAGCAGTTCTTC. Its translation reads: CAISNGAGNEQFF. Recombination connected TRBV10-3 to TRBJ2-1; the D gene is perhaps TRBD1 or TRBD2, each of them matching over 5 bases. CDR1 ENHRY and CDR2 SYGVKD are derived from the germline V gene. Inclusive of the bounding cysteine and phenylalanine, the CDR3 is 13 residues long. The only DNA kept is the CDR3, 39 bases in frame from the first base. V drops 5 bases and J drops 7 bases, leaving 12 bases in between.